This paragraph reports one T cell receptor beta chain. Its antigen remains unknown. The junction shows a germline mismatch at one end, possibly a read error. Primers included in the PCR were 60 Vbeta and 13 Jbeta primers. The assay was immunoSEQ multiplex PCR, and TCRdb's table has in-frame clones only and misses some. The data hold 110,000 to 150,000 clones, with around three quarters observed a single time. The data belong to a study of cytomegalovirus exposure and HLA in healthy donors. CDR1 and CDR2 (germline): SSHAT, FNYEAQ (reference sequence). The CDR3 is 15 amino acids. Study-wide results and limits: Later analysis demonstrated an association between a missense DCLRE1C variant and TCR beta V- and J-gene trimming. Later on, an analysis showed TCR association rates differing by HLA locus, with DRB1 the most and HLA-C the fewest. The classifier, whose performance was assessed in both the original and validation cohorts, reportedly diagnosed cytomegalovirus status with high specificity and sensitivity.

The receptor was derived from a young man in good health and CMV-seronegative. V is TRBV7-7 and J is TRBJ2-5; 9 nucleotides align to TRBD1. The sequencing sample was made of PBMCs. The CDR3 here is CASSSQRTGEETQYF. CDR3 nucleotide sequence: TGTGCTAGCAGCTCCCAGAGGACAGGGGAAGAGACCCAGTACTTC.